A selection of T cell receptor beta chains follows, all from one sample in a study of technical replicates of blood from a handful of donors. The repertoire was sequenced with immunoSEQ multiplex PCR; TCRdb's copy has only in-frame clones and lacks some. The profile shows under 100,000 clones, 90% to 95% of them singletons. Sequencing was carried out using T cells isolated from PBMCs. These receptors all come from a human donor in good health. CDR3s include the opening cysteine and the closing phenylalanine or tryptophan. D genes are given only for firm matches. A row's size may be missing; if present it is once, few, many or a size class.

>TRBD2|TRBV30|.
CAWLRGGLALDKNIQYF
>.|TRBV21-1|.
CASSNRASGSTGELFF
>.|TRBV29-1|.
CSVEVQGPNTEAFF
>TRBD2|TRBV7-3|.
CASSLTNPAGGLREQFF
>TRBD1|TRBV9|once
CASSDPPGQGGREQYF
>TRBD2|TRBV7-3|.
CASSPGLADTGELFF
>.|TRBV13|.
CASSSGTHEKLFF
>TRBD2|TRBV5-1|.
CASRVIAGNQETQYF
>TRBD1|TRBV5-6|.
CASSPGQGFQGEQYF
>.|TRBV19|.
CASSEQGGQPQHF
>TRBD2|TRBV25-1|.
CASTGGRDTGELFF
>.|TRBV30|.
CAWSLRDLYIYEQYF
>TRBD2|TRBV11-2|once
CASSFTSGRPHEQFF
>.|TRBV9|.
CASSERSTGELFF
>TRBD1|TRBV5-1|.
CASSLGTAVTNEQFF
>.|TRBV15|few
CATSRGMNTEAFF
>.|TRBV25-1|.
CASSVGRGNYNEQFF
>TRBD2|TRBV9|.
CASSVEDSGSGSPLDTQYF
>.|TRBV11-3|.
CASSFFGDTEAFF
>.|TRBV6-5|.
CASSYQGRTQYF
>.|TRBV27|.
CASSLLGANEKLFF
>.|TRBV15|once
CATSSLSGGYTF
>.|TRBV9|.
CASSGGRTYEQYF
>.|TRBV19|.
CASNGAGGTDTQYF
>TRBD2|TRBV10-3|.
CATSGTTGTGELFF
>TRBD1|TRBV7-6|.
CASTGDRDPNTQYF
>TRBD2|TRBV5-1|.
CASSLGLASDTQYF
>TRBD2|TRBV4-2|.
CASSQGTSGTGEQFF
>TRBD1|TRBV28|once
CASSGFGQDFSYEQYF
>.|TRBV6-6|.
CASSYRGAGGETQYF
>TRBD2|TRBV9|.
CASSNSGSEQYF
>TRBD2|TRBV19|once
CASRSPSGRGADTQYF
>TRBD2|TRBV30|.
CAWAREYADTQYF
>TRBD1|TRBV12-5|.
CASGLFRTGDEKLFF
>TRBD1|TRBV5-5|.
CASSLMTGAYNEQFF
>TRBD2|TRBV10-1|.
CASSREEPGLAGNNEQFF
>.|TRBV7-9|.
CASSSWTDTEKDQPQHF
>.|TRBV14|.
CASSQDSPGHGAYEQYF
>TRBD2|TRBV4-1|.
CASSPRLAGGDTQYF
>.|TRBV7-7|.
CASSLTSVQETQYF
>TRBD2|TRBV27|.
CASSLSVTSGSLRGEQFF
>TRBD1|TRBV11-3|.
CASVPGQGSDTQYF
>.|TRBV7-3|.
CASSLMGHSASYEQYF
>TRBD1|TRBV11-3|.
CASSPGTGANNEQFF
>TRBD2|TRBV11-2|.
CASSLDSSGNEQFF
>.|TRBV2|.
CASRRAPGETQYF
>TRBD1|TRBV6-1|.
CASSHNRGMNTEAFF
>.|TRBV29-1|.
CSVGQALTYEQYF
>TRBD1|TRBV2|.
CASRPPGQGGGAQYF
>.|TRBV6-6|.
CASSGRDKTYEQYF
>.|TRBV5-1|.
CASSRAGTTYNEQFF
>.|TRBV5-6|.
CASNLGRVDYGYTF
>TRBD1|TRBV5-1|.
CASSFDETGKNYGYTF
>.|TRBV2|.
CASRQVNQPQHF
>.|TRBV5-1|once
CASRDVARRLLETQYF
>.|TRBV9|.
CASSLTGLSSYDGYTF
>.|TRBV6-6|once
CASSYLQATDTQYF
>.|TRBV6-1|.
CASWRASYNEQFF
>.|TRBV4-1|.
CASSLKWVQGGTEAFF
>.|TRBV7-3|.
CAARNLARYEQYF